This is a list of T cell receptor beta chains from one sample in a study of blood T cell repertoires in COVID-19. Generated by immunoSEQ multiplex PCR, the TCRdb table keeps only in-frame clones and is missing some. The sample contains around 25,000 clones, around four fifths of which appear only once. Input material: peripheral blood. The source is a man aged 70 or older with acute or convalescent COVID-19. CDR3s leave out the opening cysteine and the closing phenylalanine or tryptophan. The D gene is left open where the match is weak.

V gene: TRBV2
D gene: .
CDR3 protein: ASSNGNEQF

V gene: TRBV2
D gene: TRBD2
CDR3 protein: ASRPGLEGIEQF

V gene: TRBV7-2
D gene: .
CDR3 protein: ASSLDEGSFEQY

V gene: TRBV6-1
D gene: .
CDR3 protein: ASSEGNGASTYEQY

V gene: TRBV4-2
D gene: .
CDR3 protein: ASSQEVNRETEAF

V gene: TRBV6-4
D gene: .
CDR3 protein: ASTRGCRNQPQH

V gene: TRBV30
D gene: TRBD1
CDR3 protein: AWSVPLTGGSYEQY

V gene: TRBV6-5
D gene: .
CDR3 protein: ASSSLVSGYT

V gene: TRBV6-1
D gene: .
CDR3 protein: ASSEGIEMLYGYT

V gene: TRBV5-1
D gene: .
CDR3 protein: ASSLGGQIGELF

V gene: TRBV5-1
D gene: .
CDR3 protein: ASSLDRGGQPQH

V gene: TRBV28
D gene: .
CDR3 protein: ASFGPGAETQY

V gene: TRBV3-1/TRBV3-2
D gene: TRBD1
CDR3 protein: ASSQGQGTRIQY

V gene: TRBV7-2
D gene: .
CDR3 protein: ASSLGTEYYEQY

V gene: TRBV7-2
D gene: .
CDR3 protein: ASSLARTGVNIQY

V gene: TRBV18
D gene: .
CDR3 protein: ASSGGEKLF

V gene: TRBV5-8
D gene: .
CDR3 protein: ASGRTGKDTQY

V gene: TRBV28
D gene: TRBD1
CDR3 protein: ASSSPGQWNTGELF

V gene: TRBV5-4
D gene: .
CDR3 protein: ASRWDTAGLQY

V gene: TRBV19
D gene: .
CDR3 protein: ASSILTNEKLF

V gene: TRBV5-1
D gene: .
CDR3 protein: ASRGTGNTEAF

V gene: TRBV10-3
D gene: .
CDR3 protein: AISETLAGASTDTQY

V gene: TRBV19
D gene: .
CDR3 protein: ASSIAGAGELF

V gene: TRBV5-1
D gene: .
CDR3 protein: ASSSQRTTDTQY

V gene: TRBV6-5
D gene: TRBD1
CDR3 protein: ASSRGTAAEAF

V gene: TRBV5-4
D gene: TRBD1
CDR3 protein: ASSPGGQGNNSPLH

V gene: TRBV7-9
D gene: .
CDR3 protein: ASSFTYNEQF

V gene: TRBV30
D gene: .
CDR3 protein: AWSDLGRGTEAF

V gene: TRBV5-4
D gene: .
CDR3 protein: ASSLAQEGISPLH

V gene: TRBV27
D gene: .
CDR3 protein: ASKVGGLNQPQH

V gene: TRBV11-3
D gene: TRBD2
CDR3 protein: ASSLLREGTEQF

V gene: TRBV29-1
D gene: .
CDR3 protein: SVGAGDYGYT

V gene: TRBV11-2
D gene: TRBD1
CDR3 protein: ASSPDRGGDTQY

V gene: TRBV4-3
D gene: .
CDR3 protein: ASSQVTGVGETQY

V gene: TRBV18
D gene: TRBD2
CDR3 protein: ASSPLSGGYNEQF

V gene: TRBV19
D gene: TRBD2
CDR3 protein: ASSYSGTSNQETQY

V gene: TRBV28
D gene: TRBD1
CDR3 protein: ASSLVAGGFYEQY

V gene: TRBV5-1
D gene: .
CDR3 protein: ASASTGKGYT

V gene: TRBV24-1
D gene: .
CDR3 protein: ATSDPGLGETQY

V gene: TRBV28
D gene: .
CDR3 protein: ASMAGYSYEQY

V gene: TRBV5-1
D gene: TRBD1
CDR3 protein: ASSTTGSNQPQH

V gene: TRBV27
D gene: TRBD2
CDR3 protein: VKGTRDYEQY

V gene: TRBV5-1
D gene: TRBD1
CDR3 protein: ASSVQGDQPQH